The clone carrying this T cell receptor (beta chain) has a handful of counts. Its antigen is as yet unknown. This sample was taken from a study of PD-1 blockade in classical Hodgkin lymphoma. Broader study findings: The drivers behind the repertoire differences, possibly disease activity or prior therapy, remain undefined.

The protocol was immunoSEQ multiplex PCR, while the TCRdb copy is restricted to in-frame clones and leaves out a portion. The table records 35,000 to 50,000 clones, approximately 67% of them present only once. This CDR3 is 12 amino acids long. Germline loops: CDR1 SNHLY, CDR2 FYNNEI. Trimming left V 10 bases short and J 3 bases short, with 13 bases between. Sample time point: cycle 4 day 1 (C4D1), after more than five weeks of nivolumab. Exposure to brentuximab vedotin varied, and each patient had relapsed following autologous stem cell transplantation. The best responses consisted of complete response, partial response or progressive disease.

This chain connects TRBV2 to TRBJ2-7; D is unclear. The sample was peripheral blood mononuclear cells (PBMCs), taken before the fourth cycle of nivolumab. The TCR originated in a human donor with classical Hodgkin lymphoma. CDR3 amino acids: CATTPNSYEQYF. Here the CDR3 DNA reads TGTGCCACCACGCCCAACAGCTACGAGCAGTACTTC. Full variable domain (outside the CDR3, taken from reference TRBV2 and TRBJ2-7): EPEVTQTPSHQVTQMGQEVILRCVPISNHLYFYWYRQILGQKVEFLVSFYNNEISEKSEIFDDQFSVERPDGSNFTLKIRSTKLEDSAMYFCATTPNSYEQYFGPGTRLTVT.